A selection of T cell receptor beta chains follows, all from one sample in a study of T-cell memory formation after mild COVID-19. TCRdb re-called the 5' RACE reads through MiXCR, storing one row per CDR3 protein. The data show roughly 120,000 distinct CDR3 sequences, with about a sixth seen just once and around 13% held by the top ten. The sequenced material came from PBMCs or a T cell subset sorted from them (not recorded which). The receptors originated from an adult woman who had mild COVID-19 (a few samples of this study predate the infection). Cell type and time point are not known. The CDR3 runs from the conserved cysteine through the conserved F or W. A D gene is named only where the DNA matches it firmly. Expanded clones get a size class; other rows say once, few or many, or leave the size out.

D	size	J	V	DNA	CDR3
-	few	TRBJ2-3	TRBV25-1	TGTGCCACCCTAGGGGTTGACCACACAGATACGCAGTATTTT	CATLGVDHTDTQYF
TRBD2	-	TRBJ2-2	TRBV28	TGTGCCAGCATCCCCTCGGCGGGGGGTTATACCGGGGAGCTGTTTTTT	CASIPSAGGYTGELFF
-	-	TRBJ1-1	TRBV18	TGTGCCAGCTCACAGGCAGCTCGGGGGAACACTGAAGCTTTCTTT	CASSQAARGNTEAFF
-	few	TRBJ2-7	TRBV7-9	TGTGCCAGCAGCTTTATAGGCGAGCAGTACTTC	CASSFIGEQYF
TRBD2	-	TRBJ2-6	TRBV5-8	TGTGCCAGCAGCTTGAGGGACTACTCTGGGGCCAACGTCCTGACTTTC	CASSLRDYSGANVLTF
TRBD1	-	TRBJ1-2	TRBV20-1	TGCAGTGCTAGAGGGACAGGCTATGGCTACACCTTC	CSARGTGYGYTF
TRBD1	-	TRBJ1-1	TRBV11-1	TGTGCCAGCAGCCTGACAGGGCGTGCGACTGAAGCTTTCTTT	CASSLTGRATEAFF
-	few	TRBJ2-1	TRBV30	TGTGCCTGGGATAGAACCCGTGAGCAGTTCTTC	CAWDRTREQFF
-	-	TRBJ1-5	TRBV12-3/TRBV12-4	TGTGCCAGCAGTCCGCAGGACGGGAATCAGCCCCAGCATTTT	CASSPQDGNQPQHF
-	-	TRBJ2-1	TRBV3-1	TGTGCCAGCAGCCAGGGTAGGAACAATGAGCAGTTCTTC	CASSQGRNNEQFF
-	-	TRBJ2-7	TRBV7-9	TGTGCCAGCAGCCCAAACCGGGACTCCTACGAGCAGTACTTC	CASSPNRDSYEQYF
TRBD1	-	TRBJ2-7	TRBV6-5	TGTGCCAGCAGTGGGGACAGGGTGCAGTACTTC	CASSGDRVQYF
TRBD2	-	TRBJ2-1	TRBV7-3	TGTGCCAGCAGCCAAACGACTAGCGGGAGGACCTACAATGAGCAGTTCTTC	CASSQTTSGRTYNEQFF
-	once	TRBJ1-4	TRBV29-1	TGCAGCATCCGGGGGGCGGTCGCAACTAATGAAAAACTGTTTTTT	CSIRGAVATNEKLFF
TRBD2	few	TRBJ2-1	TRBV12-3/TRBV12-4	TGTGCCAGCAGTCTAGCGGGAGGGCCATCCAATGAGCAGTTCTTC	CASSLAGGPSNEQFF
TRBD2	-	TRBJ2-1	TRBV4-1	TGCGCCAGCAGCCAAGATCCCCAACGGACTAGCGGGGGCCTATACAATGAGCAGTTCTTC	CASSQDPQRTSGGLYNEQFF
TRBD1	few	TRBJ2-7	TRBV9	TGTGCCAGCAGCCCCGACAGGGGGCGGATCTACGAGCAGTACTTC	CASSPDRGRIYEQYF
-	few	TRBJ2-1	TRBV12-3/TRBV12-4	TGTGCCAGCAGTAGCCGGGACCCCGCCTACAATGAGCAGTTCTTC	CASSSRDPAYNEQFF
-	-	TRBJ2-7	TRBV27	TGTGCCAGCAGTCGGGACGACACCCCCTACGAGCAGTACTTC	CASSRDDTPYEQYF
-	few	TRBJ2-1	TRBV20-1	TGCAGTGCTGCGGGGCAGCCCGGCAATGAGCAGTTCTTC	CSAAGQPGNEQFF
-	few	TRBJ2-7	TRBV24-1	TGTGCCACCAGTGACAATCAGGGGCCCGTCTACGAGCAGTACTTC	CATSDNQGPVYEQYF
-	-	TRBJ2-3	TRBV29-1	TGCAGCGTTGAAGGGGAGATCGGCACAGATACGCAGTATTTT	CSVEGEIGTDTQYF
-	few	TRBJ2-7	TRBV6-2/TRBV6-3	TGTGCCAGCAGTTACTCGAGCGGTACAGGCGAGCAGTACTTC	CASSYSSGTGEQYF
TRBD2	-	TRBJ2-4	TRBV4-3	TGCGCCAGCAGCCAAGAACCTAGCGGGAGCCCCGGGGCCAAAAACATTCAGTACTTC	CASSQEPSGSPGAKNIQYF
TRBD1	few	TRBJ2-1	TRBV7-8	TGTGCCAGCAGCTTAGGGGGACAGGGGGTGTGGAATGAGCAGTTCTTC	CASSLGGQGVWNEQFF
-	-	TRBJ2-3	TRBV12-3/TRBV12-4	TGTGCCAGCAGTTTAGGCAGGGGCGCAGATACGCAGTATTTT	CASSLGRGADTQYF
TRBD1	-	TRBJ2-6	TRBV2	TGTGCCAGCAGTGAAGGGACAGGACCCAACGTCCTGACTTTC	CASSEGTGPNVLTF
-	few	TRBJ2-7	TRBV7-2	TGTGCCAGCACCGGCTCCTACGAGCAGTACTTC	CASTGSYEQYF
-	-	TRBJ1-2	TRBV6-5	TGTGCCAGCAGTTACGGGAGGGAATCGCATGGCTACACCTTC	CASSYGRESHGYTF
-	few	TRBJ1-1	TRBV7-3	TGTGCCAGCAGCCCGACGGGTGGGGCAAAGCTTGGAGCTTTCTTT	CASSPTGGAKLGAFF
-	-	TRBJ1-1	TRBV3-1	TGTGCCAGCAGCCGGACCGGCGGGGCGGCCACTGAAGCTTTCTTT	CASSRTGGAATEAFF
-	few	TRBJ2-1	TRBV6-6	TGTGCCAGCAGTTACCTCCCCGCGGGCGGGGTTTTCAACAATGAGCAGTTCTTC	CASSYLPAGGVFNNEQFF
-	few	TRBJ2-1	TRBV9	TGTGCCAGCAGCCCCGACAGTGTCTTC	CASSPDSVF
-	few	TRBJ1-5	TRBV27	TGTGCCAGCAGTTGGGGGCTTAGTCAGCCCCAGCATTTT	CASSWGLSQPQHF
TRBD2	few	TRBJ2-1	TRBV5-1	TGCGCCAGCAGCAGGAACGGGACTAGCGGGAGTTTCTCCTACAATGAGCAGTTCTTC	CASSRNGTSGSFSYNEQFF
-	few	TRBJ2-7	TRBV3-1	TGTGCCAGCAGGCAAATCGGGACCTACGAGCAGTACTTC	CASRQIGTYEQYF
-	medium-sized	TRBJ2-1	TRBV2	TGTGCCAGCAGTGAACATGCCCCGGAGTTCTTC	CASSEHAPEFF
-	-	TRBJ1-1	TRBV29-1	TGCAGCGTCGTGCCCTGGTCGGGGGCGAGGACCAACACTGAAGCTTTCTTT	CSVVPWSGARTNTEAFF
-	-	TRBJ2-5	TRBV7-2	TGTGCCAGCAGCTTAGGGCTTAGAGAAGAGACCCAGTACTTC	CASSLGLREETQYF
-	-	TRBJ2-7	TRBV20-1	TGCAGTGCTAGAGCCCCCTACGAGCAGTACTTC	CSARAPYEQYF
TRBD2	few	TRBJ2-7	TRBV10-3	TGTGCCATCAGTCGGACTAGCGGGAGCTCCTACGAGCAGTACTTC	CAISRTSGSSYEQYF
-	-	TRBJ2-6	TRBV5-5	TGTGCCAGCAGCTACGCTACTGGGGCCAACGTCCTGACTTTC	CASSYATGANVLTF
-	-	TRBJ1-5	TRBV6-2/TRBV6-3	TGTGCCAGCAGTCCGGGAGTGAATCAGCCCCAGCATTTT	CASSPGVNQPQHF
-	few	TRBJ2-6	TRBV18	TGTGCCAGCTCACCTCAGCGTTTTGGGGCCAACGTCCTGACTTTC	CASSPQRFGANVLTF
-	-	TRBJ1-5	TRBV4-1	TGCGCCAGCAGCCAAGGAGCCCAGGGCCCCGGGGGCAATCAGCCCCAGCATTTT	CASSQGAQGPGGNQPQHF
-	-	TRBJ2-7	TRBV7-9	TGTGCCACGGGTGGAGGCAGGAACGAGCAGTACTTC	CATGGGRNEQYF
-	few	TRBJ2-1	TRBV6-2/TRBV6-3	TGTGCCAGCAGCCAGACAGTTTACAATGAGCAGTTCTTC	CASSQTVYNEQFF
TRBD2	few	TRBJ2-3	TRBV5-1	TGCGCCAGCAGCATCGGGACTAGCGCCGGAGGTACGCAGTATTTT	CASSIGTSAGGTQYF